Below are 9 T cell receptor beta chains sequenced from a single sample in a study of metastatic and nonmetastatic thyroid tumors. Through MiXCR, TCRdb re-clonotyped the PCR reads. The sample holds around 15,000 clones, about 28% seen once. Each patient came to thyroid surgery without any prior treatment (of any kind). What was sequenced was tumor tissue. The origin of the receptors is a female donor with papillary thyroid cancer or a benign thyroid nodule (not recorded which). Some clones in this sample may be carry-over from other donors' samples.

CDR3 region: CSASSTSSYSYEQYF. The CDR3 coding sequence is TGCAGTGCTTCTTCTACTAGCAGTTACTCCTACGAGCAGTACTTC. This chain links TRBV20-1 with TRBJ2-7; TRBD2 might be the D (6 bases). The V end lost 5 bases, the J end lost 0 bases, and 17 bases lay between the germline ends. The CDR3 extends over 15 amino acids. Germline values: CDR1 DFQATT, CDR2 SNEGSKA (reference sequence).

This clone was seen many times. The chain is built from TRBV6-1 and TRBJ2-1, with 8 bases fitting TRBD1. V dropped 1 base and J dropped 15; count of bases not matched to a gene: 2. The CDR3 is made up of 11 amino acids. Per germline, CDR1 MNHNS and CDR2 SASEGT. CDR3 DNA: TGTGCCAGCAGTGAAGGGACAGGGTCGTTCTTC. Its translation: CASSEGTGSFF.

This clone came up many times. The J gene is TRBJ1-5, the V gene TRBV29-1, with a weak D call TRBD1 (5 bases). The CDR3 consists of 14 residues. Trimming left V 4 bases short and J 7 bases short, with 17 bases between. Germline lookup yields CDR1 SQVTM and CDR2 ANQGSEA. The CDR3 nucleotides are TGCAGCGTTGGGGAAGGGCAGGGAAGGCAGCCCCAGCATTTT. It specifies CSVGEGQGRQPQHF. Drawing the rest from reference TRBV29-1 and TRBJ1-5, the complete variable domain is SAVISQKPSRDICQRGTSLTIQCQVDSQVTMMFWYRQQPGQSLTLIATANQGSEATYESGFVIDKFPISRPNLTFSTLTVSNMSPEDSSIYLCSVGEGQGRQPQHFGDGTRLSIL.

This clone was picked up a small number of times. The chain employs TRBV6-1 and TRBJ1-1; 7 nucleotides agree with TRBD1. The germline gives CDR1 MNHNS, CDR2 SASEGT. This CDR3 has 17 amino acids. With V trimmed by 5 bases and J by 0 bases, 12 bases remained unmatched. As DNA, the CDR3 is TGTGCCAGCAGTATCCGGGACAGTGACCTCTTGAACACTGAAGCTTTCTTT. Its protein is CASSIRDSDLLNTEAFF.

This clone has ten or more counts. The chain uses TRBV18 and TRBJ2-5; 9 nucleotides agree with TRBD2. This CDR3 spans 15 amino acids. In germline, CDR1 is KGHSH, CDR2 LQKENI. With 3 bases clipped from V and 1 base from J, the junction kept 3 bases outside the gene matches. CDR3 protein: CASSPSAGGQETQYF. In DNA form, the CDR3 reads TGTGCCAGCTCACCGTCAGCGGGAGGCCAAGAGACCCAGTACTTC.

This chain uses TRBV5-1 with TRBJ2-1, with 9 bases fitting TRBD2. The trim removed 1 base at V and 0 bases at J, leaving 8 bases unmatched. Germline lookup yields CDR1 SGHRS and CDR2 YFSETQ. CDR3 length equals 18 residues. CDR3 nucleotides: TGCGCCAGCAGCTTGTCCCTAGCGGGACCCGGCTCCTACAATGAGCAGTTCTTC. It translates to CASSLSLAGPGSYNEQFF.

This clone was seen a few times. This CDR3 is also generated by other DNA sequences in the sample. The chain couples TRBV6-1 to TRBJ2-1, with TRBD2 matching over 14 bases. The CDR3 consists of 16 residues. The germline V gene encodes CDR1 MNHNS and CDR2 SASEGT. With V trimmed by 4 bases and J by 10 bases, 9 bases remained unmatched. The CDR3 DNA reads as TGTGCCAGCAGTGGGGGGACTAGCGGGAGTCTGAAGGAGCAGTTCTTC. Translated: CASSGGTSGSLKEQFF.

This clone has ten or more counts. This sequence joins TRBV4-2 and TRBJ2-3, with 10 bases aligning to TRBD2. The CDR3 loop spans 17 amino acids. With V trimmed by 7 bases and J by 2 bases, 12 bases remained unmatched. Germline loops: CDR1 LGHNA, CDR2 YNFKEQ. The CDR3 protein is CASNQAASGSLTDTQYF. The CDR3 region has the DNA TGTGCCAGCAACCAGGCGGCTAGCGGGAGTCTCACAGATACGCAGTATTTT.

This clone was found many times. The chain has TRBV20-1 and TRBJ2-1; the match to TRBD1 covers 8 bases. CDR3 length equals 16 residues. Trimming removed 4 bases from V and 0 bases from J; junction bases left unmatched: 8. CDR1 and CDR2 (germline): DFQATT, SNEGSKA (reference sequence). DNA for the CDR3: TGCAGTGCTATAGCGTCAGGGGGCGCCTCCTACAATGAGCAGTTCTTC. Protein sequence: CSAIASGGASYNEQFF.